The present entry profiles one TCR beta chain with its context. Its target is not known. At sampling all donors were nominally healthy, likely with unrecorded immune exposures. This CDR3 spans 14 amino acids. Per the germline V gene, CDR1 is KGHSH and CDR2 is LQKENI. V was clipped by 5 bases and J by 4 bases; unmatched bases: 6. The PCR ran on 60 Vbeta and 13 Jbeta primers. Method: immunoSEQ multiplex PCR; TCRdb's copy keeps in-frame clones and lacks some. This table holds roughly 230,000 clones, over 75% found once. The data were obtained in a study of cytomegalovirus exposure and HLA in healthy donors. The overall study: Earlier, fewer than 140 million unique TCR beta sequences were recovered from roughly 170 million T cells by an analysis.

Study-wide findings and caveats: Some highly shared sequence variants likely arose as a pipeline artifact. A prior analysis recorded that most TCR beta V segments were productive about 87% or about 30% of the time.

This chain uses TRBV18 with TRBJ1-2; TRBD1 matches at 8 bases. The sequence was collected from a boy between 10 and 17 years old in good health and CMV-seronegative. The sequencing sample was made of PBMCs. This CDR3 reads CASSAPGGGYGYTF. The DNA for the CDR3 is TGTGCCAGCTCAGCTCCAGGGGGCGGCTATGGCTACACCTTC.